This record concerns one T cell receptor beta chain sequence. Its antigen remains unknown. The V gene lost 4 bases and the J gene lost 0 bases, with 10 bases spanning the gap. There are 14 residues in the CDR3. The germline gives CDR1 SGHRS, CDR2 YFSETQ. This sample was taken from a study of beta chain features in type 1 diabetes. General observations from the study: The naive, central memory and Treg TCRB repertoires looked more alike in patients than they did in healthy donors. Moderately but significantly shorter TCRB CDR3s were found in Type 1 diabetes patients in all four CD4+ subsets. The VDJ junctions of type 1 diabetes patients carried fewer insertions and more deletions.

What was sequenced were expressed TCRB transcripts, since all of the isolated RNA had been reverse transcribed. Some clones are missing from TCRdb's copy, which holds only in-frame ones; the method was immunoSEQ multiplex PCR. The table lists around 240,000 clones, approximately 16% of them singletons, with roughly 0.08% in the top ten. This TCR was sampled from a man aged 30-40 years with type 1 diabetes. This chain links TRBV5-1 with TRBJ2-5, with D possibly matching TRBD1 (6 bases). Sequenced input: naive CD4+ T cells from blood. This CDR3 reads CASSLQGNQETQYF. CDR3 nucleotides: TGCGCCAGCAGCCTACAGGGTAACCAAGAGACCCAGTACTTC.